This TCR beta chain originates from a study of blood T cell repertoires in COVID-19. The germline V and J ends were trimmed by 4 bases and 0 bases, with 12 bases remaining between them. The CDR3 extends over 15 amino acids. Germline V gene sequence: CDR1 SGHRS, CDR2 YFSETQ. Some clones are missing from TCRdb's copy, which holds only in-frame ones; the method was immunoSEQ multiplex PCR. The sample has 220,000 or so clones, 70% to 85% seen once. The V and J genes are TRBV5-1 and TRBJ2-3; D possibly corresponds to TRBD2 (5 bases). Material: PBMCs or T cells enriched from blood (not recorded which). The source is a woman aged 55 to 70 who had recovered from COVID-19. Here the CDR3 reads CASSPTSYSTDTQYF. Written as DNA, the CDR3 is TGCGCCAGCAGCCCCACTAGTTATAGCACAGATACGCAGTATTTT. The full variable domain, in which reference TRBV5-1 and TRBJ2-3 provide the parts outside the CDR3, is KAGVTQTPRYLIKTRGQQVTLSCSPISGHRSVSWYQQTPGQGLQFLFEYFSETQRNKGNFPGRFSGRQFSNSRSEMNVSTLELGDSALYLCASSPTSYSTDTQYFGPGTRLTVL.